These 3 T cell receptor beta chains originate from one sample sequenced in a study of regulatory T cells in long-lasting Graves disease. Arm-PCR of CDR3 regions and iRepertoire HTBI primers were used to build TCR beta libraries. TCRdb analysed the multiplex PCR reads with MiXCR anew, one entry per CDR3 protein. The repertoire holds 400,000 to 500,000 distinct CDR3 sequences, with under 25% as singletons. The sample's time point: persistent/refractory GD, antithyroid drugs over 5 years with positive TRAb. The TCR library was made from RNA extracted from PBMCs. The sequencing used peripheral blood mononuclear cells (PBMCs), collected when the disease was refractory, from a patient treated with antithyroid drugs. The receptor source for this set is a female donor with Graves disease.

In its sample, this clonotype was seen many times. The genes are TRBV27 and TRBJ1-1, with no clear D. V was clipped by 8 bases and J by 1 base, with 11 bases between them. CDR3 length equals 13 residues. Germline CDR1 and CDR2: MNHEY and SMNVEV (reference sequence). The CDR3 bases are TGTGCCAGCGGTCTTACGGAGAACACTGAAGCTTTCTTT. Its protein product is CASGLTENTEAFF.

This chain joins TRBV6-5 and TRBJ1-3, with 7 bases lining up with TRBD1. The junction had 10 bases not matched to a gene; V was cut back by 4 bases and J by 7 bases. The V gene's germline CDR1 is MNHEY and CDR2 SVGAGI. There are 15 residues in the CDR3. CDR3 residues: CASSSTDRVWNTIYF. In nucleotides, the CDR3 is TGTGCCAGCAGTTCCACCGACAGGGTATGGAACACCATATATTTT.

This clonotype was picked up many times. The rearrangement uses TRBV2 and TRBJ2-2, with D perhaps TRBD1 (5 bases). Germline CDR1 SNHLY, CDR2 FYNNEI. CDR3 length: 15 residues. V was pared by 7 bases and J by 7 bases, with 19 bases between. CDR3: CASILGRKHLGELFF. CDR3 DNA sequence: TGTGCCAGCATCTTGGGGCGGAAACACCTCGGGGAGCTGTTTTTT.